This note documents a single TCR beta chain sequence. Its antigen specificity is not known. No quality values exist for individual bases; no much larger clone is one base distant. These data come from a study of glioma-infiltrating T cells after dendritic cell vaccination (dated by TCRdb to 2016 to 2017). Concerning the study at large: Of the approximately 15 glioblastoma patients in the cohort, all drawn from Phase I and II dendritic cell vaccination trials, 9 were newly diagnosed and 6 had recurrent disease. Between the early 2000s and the early 2010s, patients were given autologous tumor lysate-pulsed dendritic cell vaccination. The vaccine was prepared from monocyte-derived dendritic cells that were cultured for around 7 days with IL-4 and GM-CSF and then pulsed overnight with autologous tumor lysate. Three intradermal dendritic cell vaccine injections were administered to patients at biweekly intervals in the arm below the axilla. In glioblastoma patients vaccinated with dendritic cells, deep sequencing of TCR beta CDR3 regions served to measure the amount of tumor-infiltrating lymphocytes and to compare repertoires between tumor and blood. Survival after dendritic cell vaccination was correlated with TCR sequencing metrics, such as TIL content and the overlap between tumor and blood repertoires.

The intended sense of this specimen's time point label: after dendritic cell vaccination, including at tumor progression/relapse. Selection of patients required sufficient residual fresh-frozen tumor tissue and over two years of available survival data. None of the glioblastoma patients carried an isocitrate dehydrogenase mutation, although molecular status otherwise varied. PBMC collection took place before vaccination, two weeks after the third vaccination, and at tumor progression if progression occurred. Genomic DNA was extracted with the Qiagen DNeasy Blood extraction Kit. Between the V and J ends, shortened by 8 bases and 5 bases respectively, the junction contains 7 bases. The CDR1 and CDR2 encoded by the germline V gene are MNHNS and SASEGT. Including the terminal cysteine and phenylalanine, the CDR3 comprises 11 residues. Here the CDR3 DNA is all that survives: 33 bases in frame from base 1.

TCRB CDR3 regions were amplified from about 2 ug genomic DNA, or all available DNA if less, using the immunoSEQ assay. The multiplex PCR employed 60 forward primers targeting TCR V beta segments and 13 reverse primers targeting J beta segments. To estimate the number of reads per starting template, synthetic control templates were added to each sample at limiting dilution. The Illumina HiSeq System generated sequencing reads of 87 bp. Under the source paper's analysis protocol: PCR and sequencing errors were removed by a nearest neighbor algorithm that merged closely related sequences. TCR overlap was measured as the percentage of unique tumor TCR beta sequences also present in the same patient's peripheral blood. The table comes from immuneACCESS by way of TCRdb, which keeps in-frame sequences with V and J called. Part of the clones is missing from these tables; in studies checked, under half for an unresolved V gene and the rest for unknown reasons. For V, J and clone size, that table is used; D and trimming come from the DNA. The sample has tens of thousands of clones on record, 85% of them singletons. About 8.5% of the sample goes to the ten largest clones.

Paper-wide results and their limitations: Longer time to progression and overall survival after dendritic cell vaccination were predicted by higher estimated pretreatment TIL content. No direct relationship between TCR clonality and survival was found, suggesting that a diverse polyclonal response may matter. The cohort was small and heterogeneous, with few patients having full blood and tumor sets and even fewer initial-recurrent tumor pairs. The response model built on TCR overlap across three groups was characterized as speculative, with prospective validation still needed.

This TCR was sampled from a human donor with glioblastoma. The specimen comprised blood, sampled after dendritic cell vaccination. The sequence is built from TRBV6-1 and TRBJ1-5; no D gene can be assigned with confidence. The CDR3 reads CASSEDQPQHF. The DNA reads TGTGCCAGCTCTGAGGATCAGCCCCAGCATTTT.